The clone carrying this TCR beta chain has a single count. The antigen remains undetermined. This sample was taken from a study of OX40 agonist ivuxolimab in advanced cancers. On the study more broadly: The dose-escalation cohort had hepatocellular carcinoma, melanoma, renal cell or head and neck cancer. A mean age of approximately 60 years, range roughly 20 to 90, was recorded, and around 85% were male. Whole-study results and caveats: CD8+ T cells showed, on average, more clonal expansion than CD4+ cells.

The table came from immunoSEQ multiplex PCR; TCRdb's copy has only in-frame clones and leaves some out. The table has about 72,000 clones, roughly four fifths seen once. The CDR3 is 18 amino acids. CDR1 is SGHTA, CDR2 FQGNSA, per germline. J lost 7 bases, V lost 3 bases, and 16 bases had no gene match. The TCR originated in an adult with an advanced solid tumor such as melanoma, head and neck, liver or kidney cancer. Sample: CD4+ or CD8+ T cells sorted from blood, taken in a trial of the OX40 agonist ivuxolimab. The J gene is TRBJ2-1, the V gene TRBV7-2, with 9 positions matching TRBD2. This chain's CDR3 is CASSFFPRAGGEVNEQFF. The CDR3 nucleotides read TGTGCCAGCAGCTTTTTCCCGCGAGCGGGAGGTGAGGTTAATGAGCAGTTCTTC.